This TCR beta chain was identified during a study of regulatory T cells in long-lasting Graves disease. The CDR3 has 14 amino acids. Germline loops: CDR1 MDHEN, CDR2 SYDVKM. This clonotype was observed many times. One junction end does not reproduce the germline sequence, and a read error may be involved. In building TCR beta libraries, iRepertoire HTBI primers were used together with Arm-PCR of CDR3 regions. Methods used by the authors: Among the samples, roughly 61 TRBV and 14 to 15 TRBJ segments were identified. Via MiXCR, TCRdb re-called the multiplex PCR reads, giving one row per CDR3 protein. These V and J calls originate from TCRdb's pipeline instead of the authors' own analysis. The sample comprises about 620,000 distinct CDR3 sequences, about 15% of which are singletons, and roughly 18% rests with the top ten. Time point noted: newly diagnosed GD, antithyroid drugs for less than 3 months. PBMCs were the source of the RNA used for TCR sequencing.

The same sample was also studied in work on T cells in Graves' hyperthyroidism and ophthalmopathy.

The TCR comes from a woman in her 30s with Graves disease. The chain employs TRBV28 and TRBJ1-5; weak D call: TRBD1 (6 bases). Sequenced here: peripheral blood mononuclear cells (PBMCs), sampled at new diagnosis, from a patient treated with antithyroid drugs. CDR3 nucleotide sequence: TGTGCCACTTCCCCCAGGGGAAGCAGTCAGCCCCAGCATTTT. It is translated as CATSPRGSSQPQHF.